Each of the 24 T cell receptor beta chains below was sequenced from the same sample in a study of blood T cell repertoires in COVID-19. Using immunoSEQ multiplex PCR, the repertoire was profiled, and TCRdb retains in-frame clones only, with some absent. Of tens of thousands of clones in the sample, approximately 85% were seen once. Sample: peripheral blood. Receptor source: a man aged 55 to 70 with acute or convalescent COVID-19.

The chain recombines TRBV24-1 with TRBJ1-1; D possibly corresponds to TRBD1 (5 bases). The V and J ends lost 1 base and 6 bases respectively, with 20 bases between them. The CDR3 runs 17 residues. Germline-derived CDR1 and CDR2 are KGHDR and SFDVKD. The CDR3 is CATSDLLRGLWGAEAFF. The CDR3 region has the DNA TGTGCCACCAGTGATTTATTGAGAGGCCTTTGGGGCGCTGAAGCTTTCTTT.

The V gene is TRBV3-1 (or the pseudogene TRBV3-2), the J gene TRBJ2-5; 14 bases align to TRBD2. The ends lost 0 bases at V and 2 bases at J; junction bases unmatched: 2. This CDR3 contains 17 residues. CDR1 and CDR2 (germline): LGHDT, YNNKEL (reference sequence). Written as DNA, the CDR3 is TGTGCCAGCAGCCAAGAGGGGACTAGCGGGAGTCAAGAGACCCAGTACTTC. As protein: CASSQEGTSGSQETQYF.

The table lists this clone with a few counts. The chain is built from TRBV5-5 and TRBJ1-2; the D is unclear. The CDR3 has 13 amino acids. Germline-derived CDR1 and CDR2 are SGHKS and YYEKEE (reference sequence). V lost 1 base and J lost 0, with 4 bases in between. The CDR3 region has the DNA TGTGCCAGCAGCTTGAGAGCTAACTATGGCTACACCTTC. This sequence encodes CASSLRANYGYTF.

This chain joins TRBV20-1 and TRBJ2-5, with D uncertain. Germline V gene sequence: CDR1 DFQATT, CDR2 SNEGSKA (reference sequence). The CDR3 length is 10 residues. Trimming stripped 5 bases from V and 4 bases from J, with 5 bases between. The CDR3 DNA reads TGCAGTGCTCTCCGAGAGACCCAGTACTTC. It specifies CSALRETQYF.

This chain links TRBV6-5 with TRBJ2-7; 10 bases fit TRBD2. Germline trimming cut 10 bases from V and 2 bases from J; bases unmatched to any gene: 11. CDR3 length: 15 amino acids. Germline V lookup: CDR1 MNHEY, CDR2 SVGAGI. The DNA of the CDR3 is TGTGCCAATGGTGCCGTAGCGGGGGGTGCCTACGAGCAGTACTTC. Residues: CANGAVAGGAYEQYF.

V is TRBV6-1 and J is TRBJ2-7, with TRBD2 as a possible D gene (5 bases). Germline V gene sequence: CDR1 MNHNS, CDR2 SASEGT. The V end lost 1 base, the J end lost 3 bases, and 10 bases lay between the germline ends. There are 14 residues in the CDR3. This chain's CDR3 is CASSEERAHYEQYF. In DNA form, the CDR3 reads TGTGCCAGCAGTGAAGAGAGGGCCCACTACGAGCAGTACTTC.

V gene TRBV12-3 or TRBV12-4 combines with J gene TRBJ2-5; D is perhaps TRBD2 (6 bases). This CDR3 has 13 amino acids. V was shortened by 6 bases and J by 5 bases, with 13 bases between the two germline ends. CDR3 DNA: TGTGCCAGCAGCCGGAGGGCCGAGGAGACCCAGTACTTC. Translation: CASSRRAEETQYF.

The chain employs TRBV5-4 and TRBJ1-1, with TRBD1 matching over 7 bases. The length of the CDR3 is 15 residues. Germline V CDR1 and CDR2: SGHNT, YYREEE (reference sequence). With V trimmed by 0 bases and J by 0 bases, 2 bases remained unmatched. The CDR3 bases are TGTGCCAGCAGCTTGGGACAGGGCCTGAACACTGAAGCTTTCTTT. It specifies CASSLGQGLNTEAFF.

The chain recombines TRBV7-8 with TRBJ1-5, with 9 bases identical to TRBD1. The ends lost 4 bases at V and 7 bases at J; junction bases unmatched: 2. Germline-derived CDR1 and CDR2 are SGHVS and FQNEAQ. The CDR3 runs 13 residues. CDR3 loop: CASSWDRAQPQHF. CDR3 DNA: TGTGCCAGCAGCTGGGACAGGGCCCAGCCCCAGCATTTT.

V gene TRBV27 combines with J gene TRBJ1-4, with 7 bases aligning to TRBD1. The CDR3 consists of 13 residues. Germline V gives CDR1 MNHEY, CDR2 SMNVEV (reference sequence). Trimming took 4 bases from V and 6 from J; bases not matched to a gene: 2. The CDR3 bases are TGTGCCAGCAGTTCGGGACAGTATGAAAAACTGTTTTTT. Encoded protein: CASSSGQYEKLFF.

This chain links TRBV20-1 with TRBJ2-7, with D possibly TRBD1 on 6 matching bases. Deletions cut 2 bases from V and 5 bases from J, with 7 bases between. The CDR3 sequence is 11 residues long. The V gene's germline CDR1 is DFQATT and CDR2 SNEGSKA (reference sequence). The CDR3 DNA reads as TGCAGTGCTAGACAGGGGCACGAGCAGTACTTC. Translated, it gives CSARQGHEQYF.

The genes are TRBV10-3 and TRBJ2-7; TRBD2 agrees at 7 bases. V lost 4 bases and J lost 7; bases outside the gene matches: 7. The CDR3 has 13 residues. Germline-derived CDR1 and CDR2 are ENHRY and SYGVKD. The DNA for the CDR3 is TGTGCCATCAGTGGGGGCGGGAGTTGGGAGCAGTACTTC. This gives the protein CAISGGGSWEQYF.

The chain recombines TRBV7-8 with TRBJ2-7, with TRBD1 matching 8 bases. V shed 5 bases and J 4 bases; nucleotides not matched to a gene: 7. The CDR3 has 14 residues. Per the germline V gene, CDR1 is SGHVS and CDR2 is FQNEAQ. CDR3: CASSAGDRGYEQYF. The CDR3 DNA reads as TGTGCCAGCAGCGCCGGAGACAGGGGATACGAGCAGTACTTC.

This clone was detected once. The chain combines TRBV13 with TRBJ1-5; D gene ambiguous. Germline assignment: CDR1 PRHDT and CDR2 FYEKMQ (reference sequence). The ends were cut back, 0 bases at V and 0 bases at J, with 6 bases in the middle. The CDR3 totals 15 residues. The CDR3 bases are TGTGCCAGCAGCTTAGGCGTTTATAGCAATCAGCCCCAGCATTTT. Translating gives CASSLGVYSNQPQHF.

In this sample, this clone turned up once. The chain uses TRBV3-1 (or the pseudogene TRBV3-2) and TRBJ1-2; 7 bases map to TRBD1. The trim removed 5 bases at V and 8 bases at J, leaving 11 bases unmatched. This CDR3 comprises 14 residues. The V gene's germline CDR1 is LGHDT and CDR2 YNNKEL (reference sequence). The CDR3: CASSIHQGVEGYTF. In nucleotides, the CDR3 is TGTGCCAGCAGCATACATCAGGGGGTGGAGGGCTACACCTTC.

J is TRBJ2-3 and V is TRBV11-3; D gene unclear. The V end lost 1 base, the J end lost 8 bases, and 10 bases lay between the germline ends. Per germline, CDR1 SGHNT and CDR2 YENEEA. This CDR3 contains 13 residues. CDR3 sequence (DNA): TGTGCCAGCAGCTTAGTTTCCGCCGGTACGCAGTATTTT. This translates into CASSLVSAGTQYF.

This chain links TRBV7-2 with TRBJ1-4; 8 nucleotides line up with TRBD1. The J segment lost 6 bases and the V segment lost 2 bases, leaving 8 bases of the junction unmatched. Germline CDR1 reads SGHTA; CDR2 reads FQGNSA. The CDR3 length is 16 residues. The CDR3 loop reads CASSLRRGRGDEKLFF. The CDR3 DNA sequence: TGTGCCAGCAGCTTACGCAGGGGGCGCGGTGATGAAAAACTGTTTTTT.

The V and J genes are TRBV7-8 and TRBJ1-5; D not certain. Germline V gene sequence: CDR1 SGHVS, CDR2 FQNEAQ. V was pared by 1 base and J by 7 bases, with 14 bases between. This CDR3 is built from 15 residues. The DNA of the CDR3 is TGTGCCAGCAGCTTAGGAGTAAGTACCGGGCAGCCCCAGCATTTT. Amino acids: CASSLGVSTGQPQHF. Complete variable domain (other parts from reference TRBV7-8 and TRBJ1-5): GAGVSQSPRYKVAKRGQDVALRCDPISGHVSLFWYQQALGQGPEFLTYFQNEAQLDKSGLPSDRFFAERPEGSVSTLKIQRTQQEDSAVYLCASSLGVSTGQPQHFGDGTRLSIL.

The rearrangement links TRBV4-2 to TRBJ1-2; D perhaps matches TRBD1 (5 bases). V lost 0 bases and J lost 6, with 14 bases in between. Germline values: CDR1 LGHNA, CDR2 YNFKEQ. This CDR3 contains 15 residues. This chain's CDR3 is CASSQEGPGRDGYTF. The CDR3 DNA sequence: TGTGCCAGCAGCCAAGAGGGGCCAGGGCGAGATGGCTACACCTTC.

This rearrangement joins TRBV6-5 to TRBJ2-7; 7 bases agree with TRBD2. The CDR3 is 15 amino acids. CDR1 MNHEY and CDR2 SVGAGI come from the germline V gene. Trimming at V came to 0 bases and at J to 6 bases, leaving 8 bases not matched to a gene. The CDR3 loop is CASSYSSGGGIEQYF. CDR3 sequence (DNA): TGTGCCAGCAGTTACTCGAGTGGGGGGGGGATCGAGCAGTACTTC.

The chain combines TRBV11-2 with TRBJ2-7; 9 bases are a match to TRBD1. Losses at the gene ends were 5 bases for V and 10 bases for J; bases not matched to a gene: 3. The length of the CDR3 is 11 residues. Germline CDR1 is SGHAT and CDR2 is FQNNGV. As DNA, the CDR3 is TGTGCCAGCAGCCTGGACAGGGGACAGTACTTC. Protein product: CASSLDRGQYF.

This clone was picked up one time. The rearrangement joins TRBV5-6 to TRBJ1-3; 7 bases are a match to TRBD1. Per germline, CDR1 SGHDT and CDR2 YYEEEE. V lost 0 bases, J lost 3 bases, and 3 bases stayed unmatched. The CDR3 sequence is 15 residues long. The CDR3 DNA follows: TGTGCCAGCAGCTTGGCAGGGGGTTTTGGAAACACCATATATTTT. It yields the protein CASSLAGGFGNTIYF.

The chain is built from TRBV29-1 and TRBJ2-2, with D possibly being TRBD1 (5 bases). With 4 bases removed from V and 6 bases from J, the gap between germline ends came to 12 bases. The CDR3 consists of 13 residues. Looked up from germline, CDR1 is SQVTM and CDR2 is ANQGSEA. In nucleotides, the CDR3 is TGCAGCGTTGTCTTGGTAGGGGCCGGGGAGCTGTTTTTT. Its translation: CSVVLVGAGELFF.

The V call is TRBV10-3, the J call TRBJ2-3; no clear D. Trimming removed 6 bases at V and 0 bases at J, with 13 bases between. CDR1 is ENHRY, CDR2 SYGVKD, per germline. The CDR3 extends over 15 amino acids. CDR3 DNA sequence: TGTGCCATCAGCCGTACCGGGTCAAGCACAGATACGCAGTATTTT. Its protein product is CAISRTGSSTDTQYF.